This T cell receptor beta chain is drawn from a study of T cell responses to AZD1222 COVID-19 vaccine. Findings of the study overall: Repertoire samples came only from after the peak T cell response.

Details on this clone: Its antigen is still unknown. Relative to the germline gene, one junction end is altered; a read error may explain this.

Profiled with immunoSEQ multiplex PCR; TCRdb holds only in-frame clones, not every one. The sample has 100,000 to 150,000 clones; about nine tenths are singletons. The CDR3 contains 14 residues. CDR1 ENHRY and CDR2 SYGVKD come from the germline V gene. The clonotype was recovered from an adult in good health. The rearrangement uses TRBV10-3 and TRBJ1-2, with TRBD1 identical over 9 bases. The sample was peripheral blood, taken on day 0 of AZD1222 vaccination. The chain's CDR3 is CAISESTGTGRSAF. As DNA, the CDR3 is TGTGCCATCAGTGAGTCGACCGGGACAGGGCGAAGCGCCTTC.